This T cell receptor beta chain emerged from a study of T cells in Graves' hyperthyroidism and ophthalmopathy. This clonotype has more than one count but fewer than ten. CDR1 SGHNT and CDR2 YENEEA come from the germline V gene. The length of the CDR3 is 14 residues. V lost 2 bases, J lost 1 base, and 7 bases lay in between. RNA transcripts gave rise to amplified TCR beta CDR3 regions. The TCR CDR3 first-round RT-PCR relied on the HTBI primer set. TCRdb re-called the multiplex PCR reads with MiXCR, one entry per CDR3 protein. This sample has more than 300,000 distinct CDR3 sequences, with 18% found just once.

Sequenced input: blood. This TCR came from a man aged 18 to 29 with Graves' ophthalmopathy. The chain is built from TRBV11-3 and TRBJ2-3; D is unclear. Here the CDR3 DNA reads TGTGCCAGCAGCTTACATCAAGGCACAGATACGCAGTATTTT. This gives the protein CASSLHQGTDTQYF.